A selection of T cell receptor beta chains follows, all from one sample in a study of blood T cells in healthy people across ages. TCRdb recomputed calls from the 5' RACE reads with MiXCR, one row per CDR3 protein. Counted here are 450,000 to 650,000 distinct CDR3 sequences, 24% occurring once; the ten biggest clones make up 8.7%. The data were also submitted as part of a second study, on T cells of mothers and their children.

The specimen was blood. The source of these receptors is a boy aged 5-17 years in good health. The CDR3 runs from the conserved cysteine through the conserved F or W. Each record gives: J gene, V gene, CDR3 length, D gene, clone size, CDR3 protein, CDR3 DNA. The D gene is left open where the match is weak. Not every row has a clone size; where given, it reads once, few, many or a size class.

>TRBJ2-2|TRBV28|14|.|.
CASSGGGHTGELFF
TGTGCCAGCAGCGGAGGGGGTCACACCGGGGAGCTGTTTTTT
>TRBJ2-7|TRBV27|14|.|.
CASSPQGGWYEQYF
TGTGCCAGCAGTCCCCAGGGGGGTTGGTACGAGCAGTACTTC
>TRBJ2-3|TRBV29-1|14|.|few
CSVEDRGAGDTQYF
TGCAGCGTTGAAGATCGGGGGGCAGGGGATACGCAGTATTTT
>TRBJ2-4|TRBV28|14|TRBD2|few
CASSEIGGRNIQYF
TGTGCCAGCAGTGAGATCGGGGGGAGAAACATTCAGTACTTC
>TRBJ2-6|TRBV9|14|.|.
CASSAEFGANVLTF
TGTGCCAGCAGCGCAGAGTTTGGGGCCAACGTCCTGACTTTC
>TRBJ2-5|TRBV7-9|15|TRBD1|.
CASSFPGQAPIEQYF
TGTGCCAGCAGCTTTCCGGGACAGGCGCCTATAGAGCAGTACTTC
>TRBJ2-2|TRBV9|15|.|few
CASSVGGRLRGELFF
TGTGCCAGCAGCGTAGGAGGAAGGCTGAGGGGGGAGCTGTTTTTT
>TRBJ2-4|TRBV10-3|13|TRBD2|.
CAISETGGNIQYF
TGTGCCATCAGTGAAACGGGGGGGAACATTCAGTACTTC
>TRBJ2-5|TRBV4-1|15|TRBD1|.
CASSHRGTGEETQYF
TGCGCCAGCAGCCACCGCGGGACAGGGGAAGAGACCCAGTACTTC
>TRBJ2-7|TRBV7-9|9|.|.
CASSEVLLF
TGTGCCAGCAGCGAAGTCCTCCTGTTC
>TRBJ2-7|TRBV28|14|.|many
CASSQQGSTYEQYF
TGTGCCAGCAGCCAACAGGGCTCCACCTACGAGCAGTACTTC
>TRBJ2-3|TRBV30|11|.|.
CAFRGTDTQYF
TGTGCCTTTCGGGGTACAGATACGCAGTATTTT
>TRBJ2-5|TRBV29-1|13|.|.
CSVEVPPGDERYF
TGCAGCGTTGAAGTTCCCCCGGGGGACGAGCGGTACTTC
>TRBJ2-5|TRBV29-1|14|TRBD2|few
CSVVGGIGLETQYF
TGCAGCGTCGTGGGGGGGATCGGGCTGGAGACCCAGTACTTC
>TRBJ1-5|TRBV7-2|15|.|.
CASSFMAESNQPQHF
TGTGCCAGCAGCTTTATGGCAGAGAGCAATCAGCCCCAGCATTTT
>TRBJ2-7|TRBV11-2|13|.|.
CASSFGDAYEQYF
TGTGCCAGCAGCTTTGGGGATGCCTACGAGCAGTACTTC
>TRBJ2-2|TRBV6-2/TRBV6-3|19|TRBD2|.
CASSYPSGTSGGNTGELFF
TGTGCCAGCAGTTACCCTTCCGGGACTAGCGGGGGGAACACCGGGGAGCTGTTTTTT
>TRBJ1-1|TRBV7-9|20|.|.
CASSLEVLLTVDRVYAEAFF
TGTGCCAGCAGCTTAGAAGTCTTGTTGACAGTTGATCGAGTATACGCTGAAGCTTTCTTT
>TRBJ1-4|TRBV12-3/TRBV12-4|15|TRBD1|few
CASILGGTGNEKLFF
TGTGCCAGCATTTTAGGTGGGACAGGGAATGAAAAACTGTTTTTT
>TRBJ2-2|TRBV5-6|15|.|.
CASSLAPRRSGELFF
TGTGCCAGCAGCTTGGCCCCTAGAAGAAGCGGGGAGCTGTTTTTT
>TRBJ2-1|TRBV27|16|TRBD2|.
CASSSLLAGAYNEQFF
TGTGCCAGCAGTTCATTACTAGCGGGGGCATACAATGAGCAGTTCTTC
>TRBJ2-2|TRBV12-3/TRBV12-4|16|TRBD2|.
CASSLGLAGATGELFF
TGTGCCAGCAGTTTAGGGCTAGCGGGAGCCACCGGGGAGCTGTTTTTT
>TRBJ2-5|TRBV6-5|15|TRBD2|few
CASTVAGSPQETQYF
TGTGCCAGCACCGTAGCGGGGAGCCCTCAAGAGACCCAGTACTTC
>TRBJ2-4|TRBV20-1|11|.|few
CSAKDLNIQYF
TGCAGTGCTAAAGACTTAAACATTCAGTACTTC
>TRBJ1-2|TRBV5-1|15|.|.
CASSLASRVDYGYTF
TGCGCCAGCAGCTTGGCCAGTCGCGTAGACTATGGCTACACCTTC
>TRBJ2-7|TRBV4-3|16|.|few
CASSQDLRGYPYEQYF
TGCGCCAGCAGCCAAGATTTGCGGGGCTACCCCTACGAGCAGTACTTC
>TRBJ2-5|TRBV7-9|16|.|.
CASSLELAGASETQYF
TGTGCCAGCAGCTTAGAATTGGCAGGGGCCTCGGAGACCCAGTACTTC
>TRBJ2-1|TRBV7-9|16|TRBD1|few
CASSHGPGTGVDEQFF
TGTGCCAGCAGCCACGGCCCCGGGACAGGGGTGGATGAGCAGTTCTTC
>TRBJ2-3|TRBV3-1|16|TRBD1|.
CASSPNRGFSTDTQYF
TGTGCCAGCAGCCCGAACAGGGGATTCAGCACAGATACGCAGTATTTT
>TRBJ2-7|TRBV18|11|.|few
CASSPHGEQYF
TGTGCCAGCTCACCCCATGGCGAGCAGTACTTC
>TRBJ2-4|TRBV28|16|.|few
CASSPLDLLAKNIQYF
TGTGCCAGCAGTCCGTTAGACCTACTAGCCAAAAACATTCAGTACTTC
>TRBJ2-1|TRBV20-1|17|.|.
CSARDNLRVGVRGEQFF
TGCAGTGCTAGAGATAATTTAAGGGTGGGAGTAAGGGGTGAGCAGTTCTTC
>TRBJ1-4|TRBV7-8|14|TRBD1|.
CASSPGGVWEELFF
TGTGCCAGCAGCCCAGGGGGGGTGTGGGAAGAACTGTTTTTT
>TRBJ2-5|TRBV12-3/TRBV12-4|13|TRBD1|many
CASSWGTGETQYF
TGTGCCAGCAGTTGGGGGACAGGGGAGACCCAGTACTTC
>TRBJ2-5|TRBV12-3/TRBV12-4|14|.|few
CASTAQGGQETQYF
TGTGCCAGCACTGCGCAGGGCGGGCAAGAGACCCAGTACTTC
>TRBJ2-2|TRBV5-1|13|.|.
CASSLPNTGELFF
TGCGCCAGCAGCTTGCCGAACACCGGGGAGCTGTTTTTT
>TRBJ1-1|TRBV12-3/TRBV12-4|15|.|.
CASSLAPRGLAEAFF
TGTGCCAGCAGTTTAGCCCCCCGGGGGTTGGCTGAAGCTTTCTTT
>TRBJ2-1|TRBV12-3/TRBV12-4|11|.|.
CASSFKFEQFF
TGTGCCAGCAGTTTTAAGTTTGAGCAGTTCTTC
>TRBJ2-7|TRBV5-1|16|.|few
CASSWLSGGVTYEQYF
TGCGCCAGCAGCTGGTTATCCGGCGGGGTGACCTACGAGCAGTACTTC
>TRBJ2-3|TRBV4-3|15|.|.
CASSQVGINTDTQYF
TGCGCCAGCAGCCAAGTGGGAATTAACACAGATACGCAGTATTTT
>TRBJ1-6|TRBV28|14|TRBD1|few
CASSLGDRASPLHF
TGTGCCAGCAGTCTGGGGGACAGGGCTTCACCCCTCCACTTT
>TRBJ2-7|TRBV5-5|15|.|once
CASSLEDGSSYEQYF
TGTGCCAGCAGCTTGGAGGACGGGAGCTCCTACGAGCAGTACTTC
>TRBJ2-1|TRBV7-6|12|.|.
CASSPFSNEQFF
TGTGCCAGCAGCCCTTTTAGCAATGAGCAGTTCTTC
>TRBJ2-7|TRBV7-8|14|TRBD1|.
CASSLTQGADEQYF
TGTGCCAGCAGCTTAACACAGGGGGCCGACGAGCAGTACTTC
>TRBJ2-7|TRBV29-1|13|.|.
CSVEGEASYEQYF
TGCAGCGTTGAAGGTGAGGCCTCCTACGAGCAGTACTTC
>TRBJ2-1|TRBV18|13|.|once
CVSSPGLYNEQFF
TGTGTCAGCTCACCGGGACTTTACAATGAGCAGTTCTTC
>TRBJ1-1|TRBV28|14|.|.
CASTPGGANTEAFF
TGTGCCAGCACCCCGGGCGGGGCGAACACTGAAGCTTTCTTT
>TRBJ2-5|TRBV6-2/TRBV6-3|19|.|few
CASSAGIHSSRSSGETQYF
TGTGCCAGCAGCGCCGGGATTCATTCTTCAAGGTCTTCCGGGGAGACCCAGTACTTC
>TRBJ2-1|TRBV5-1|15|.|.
CASSLEGGNYNEQFF
TGCGCCAGCAGCTTGGAGGGGGGCAACTACAATGAGCAGTTCTTC
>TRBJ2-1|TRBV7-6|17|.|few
CASSSITIVGGQYEQFF
TGTGCCAGCAGCTCGATTACTATAGTGGGGGGGCAGTATGAGCAGTTCTTC
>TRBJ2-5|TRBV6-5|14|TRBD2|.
CASSSVAGGETQYF
TGTGCCAGCAGTTCCGTAGCGGGGGGAGAGACCCAGTACTTC
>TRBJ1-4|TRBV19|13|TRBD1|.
CASSMDRDEKLFF
TGTGCCAGTAGTATGGACAGGGATGAAAAACTGTTTTTT
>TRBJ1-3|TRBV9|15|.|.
CASSVDRAAGNTIYF
TGTGCCAGCAGCGTAGACAGGGCGGCTGGAAACACCATATATTTT
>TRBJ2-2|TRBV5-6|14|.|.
CASSPGADTGELFF
TGTGCCAGCAGTCCCGGGGCCGACACCGGGGAGCTGTTTTTT
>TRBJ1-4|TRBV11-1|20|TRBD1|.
CASSFPHLGQALSTNEKLFF
TGTGCCAGCAGCTTTCCCCATCTGGGACAGGCCTTATCAACTAATGAAAAACTGTTTTTT
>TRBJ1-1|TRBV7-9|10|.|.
CAGSDTEAFF
TGTGCCGGTTCCGACACTGAAGCTTTCTTT
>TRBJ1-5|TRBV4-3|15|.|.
CASSQERGLEQPQHF
TGCGCCAGCAGCCAAGAGAGGGGATTAGAACAGCCCCAGCATTTT
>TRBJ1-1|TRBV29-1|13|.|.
CSAMGGPSTEAFF
TGCAGCGCTATGGGGGGGCCAAGCACTGAAGCTTTCTTT
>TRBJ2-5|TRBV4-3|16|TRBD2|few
CASSPSGAGVEETQYF
TGCGCCAGCAGCCCCTCGGGAGCGGGAGTTGAGGAGACCCAGTACTTC
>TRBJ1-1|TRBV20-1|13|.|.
CSARDWGKNEAFF
TGCAGTGCTAGAGATTGGGGCAAGAATGAAGCTTTCTTT